The source of this T cell receptor beta chain is a study of T cells in Graves' hyperthyroidism and ophthalmopathy (dated 2019 in TCRdb). Study-wide context: Peripheral blood was sampled at the time of initial diagnosis, prior to any treatment. To identify TCR V-J signatures that set the groups apart, the researchers used a discovery cohort of 100 or so patients, made up of roughly 45 with Graves' ophthalmopathy and 57 with stable Graves' hyperthyroidism. Prospective prediction of ophthalmopathy was tested in an independent validation cohort of 18 to 20 hyperthyroidism patients and 15 to 17 patients who later progressed to ophthalmopathy. The roughly 90 discovery patients were divided at random into training and test sets in a 7:3 ratio. In addition, the study compared T-cell repertoires in thyroid tissue and in blood from roughly 6 Graves' hyperthyroidism patients. Following sampling, methimazole starting at 30 mg daily was given to hyperthyroidism patients, and high-dose intravenous methylprednisolone was given to ophthalmopathy patients. According to the paper, TCR Vbeta CDR3 sequencing was carried out on roughly 130 peripheral blood samples, which came from under 50 ophthalmopathy, under 85 hyperthyroidism and approximately 17 progressor patients.

Stable Graves' hyperthyroidism was defined as the absence of progression to ophthalmopathy over 18 months of follow-up. Hyperthyroidism patients were newly diagnosed, with disease duration under 2 months, and aged 18 to 65 years. Exclusion was applied to patients with uncontrolled infections, other autoimmune diseases, pregnancy or lactation. Diagnoses were based on clinical symptoms, serum thyroxine and TRAb, thyroid ultrasound and orbital computed tomography. PBMCs were isolated from approximately 10 ml of fresh peripheral blood by Ficoll-Paque density gradient centrifugation. Total RNA was extracted using Trizol reagent, and RNA quality was assessed on an Agilent 2100 Bioanalyzer. What the work shows at the level of the full study, not this receptor alone: Most expanded thyroid clonotypes (frequency above 0.001) were also detected in blood, suggesting blood repertoires may reflect thyroid immune responses. Sample size was not statistically predetermined, and investigators were not blinded to group allocation. In validation, the model predicted progression to ophthalmopathy with over 60% sensitivity and less than 75% specificity, a median of approximately 6.5 months before onset. A model built on a 13 V-J signature distinguished ophthalmopathy from stable hyperthyroidism, reaching about 88% sensitivity and around 81% specificity in cross-validation and 80%/75% in testing.

This clonotype has ten or more counts. This clone's antigen is unknown. No much larger clone is present one base from it, and per-base qualities are unavailable. Amplification of TCR beta CDR3 regions was carried out from RNA transcripts. The first round of RT-PCR for the TCR CDR3 was performed with the HTBI primer set and the Qiagen OneStep RT-PCR kit. A second multiplex PCR round built the libraries, followed by size selection and purification. Sequencing of the libraries was done on an Illumina HiSeq2000 using paired-end 100 bp reads. In the paper's pipeline: SOAPnuke was used to process the raw data, removing reads that contained adapters or uncalled bases, had a mean Phred below 15, or lacked an exact match to the constant primer or identifier. COPE v1.2.5 was used to merge high-quality paired reads, and clonotypes were defined as unique nucleotide sequences. Clonotypes were aligned to IMGT TRBV, TRBD and TRBJ reference segments using MiTCR v1.1. Only V-J combinations with frequency above 0.0001, covering about 99% of repertoires, were analysed. The TCS score was defined as F50 (clonal expansion) divided by E x V (chaos), with BLOSUM62-based TCRdist calculated between CDR3 peptides within each V-J. Welch's t-statistics and random forest reduced fewer than 550 V-J features to under 15, which were used in a naive Bayes classifier (R e1071). TCRdb cleaned the public reads at Q25 with fastp, built clones with MiXCR and kept in-frame beta chains. Rows merge per CDR3 protein into single entries with the most common DNA and genes. The V and J calls here are based on TCRdb, not the publication. Present in this sample are hundreds of thousands of distinct CDR3 sequences, approximately 15% of which were seen just once. Of the sample, around 9.6% is held by the ten largest clones.

Sequencing was carried out using blood. The source of this sequence is a woman younger than 35 with Graves' hyperthyroidism.

The CDR3 protein: CSAREKGQGRTGELFF. DNA sequence: TGCAGTGCTAGAGAGAAGGGACAGGGGAGGACCGGGGAGCTGTTTTTT. Here the chain combines TRBV20-1 and TRBJ2-2, with 10 junctional bases fitting TRBD1. CDR1 and CDR2, per the germline V gene (reference sequence), are DFQATT and SNEGSKA. Inclusive of the bounding cysteine and phenylalanine, the CDR3 is 16 residues long. Solely the CDR3 DNA is kept, with 48 bases framed from the first base. Compared with germline, V lacks 0 bases and J lacks 5 bases; bases without a gene match: 6.